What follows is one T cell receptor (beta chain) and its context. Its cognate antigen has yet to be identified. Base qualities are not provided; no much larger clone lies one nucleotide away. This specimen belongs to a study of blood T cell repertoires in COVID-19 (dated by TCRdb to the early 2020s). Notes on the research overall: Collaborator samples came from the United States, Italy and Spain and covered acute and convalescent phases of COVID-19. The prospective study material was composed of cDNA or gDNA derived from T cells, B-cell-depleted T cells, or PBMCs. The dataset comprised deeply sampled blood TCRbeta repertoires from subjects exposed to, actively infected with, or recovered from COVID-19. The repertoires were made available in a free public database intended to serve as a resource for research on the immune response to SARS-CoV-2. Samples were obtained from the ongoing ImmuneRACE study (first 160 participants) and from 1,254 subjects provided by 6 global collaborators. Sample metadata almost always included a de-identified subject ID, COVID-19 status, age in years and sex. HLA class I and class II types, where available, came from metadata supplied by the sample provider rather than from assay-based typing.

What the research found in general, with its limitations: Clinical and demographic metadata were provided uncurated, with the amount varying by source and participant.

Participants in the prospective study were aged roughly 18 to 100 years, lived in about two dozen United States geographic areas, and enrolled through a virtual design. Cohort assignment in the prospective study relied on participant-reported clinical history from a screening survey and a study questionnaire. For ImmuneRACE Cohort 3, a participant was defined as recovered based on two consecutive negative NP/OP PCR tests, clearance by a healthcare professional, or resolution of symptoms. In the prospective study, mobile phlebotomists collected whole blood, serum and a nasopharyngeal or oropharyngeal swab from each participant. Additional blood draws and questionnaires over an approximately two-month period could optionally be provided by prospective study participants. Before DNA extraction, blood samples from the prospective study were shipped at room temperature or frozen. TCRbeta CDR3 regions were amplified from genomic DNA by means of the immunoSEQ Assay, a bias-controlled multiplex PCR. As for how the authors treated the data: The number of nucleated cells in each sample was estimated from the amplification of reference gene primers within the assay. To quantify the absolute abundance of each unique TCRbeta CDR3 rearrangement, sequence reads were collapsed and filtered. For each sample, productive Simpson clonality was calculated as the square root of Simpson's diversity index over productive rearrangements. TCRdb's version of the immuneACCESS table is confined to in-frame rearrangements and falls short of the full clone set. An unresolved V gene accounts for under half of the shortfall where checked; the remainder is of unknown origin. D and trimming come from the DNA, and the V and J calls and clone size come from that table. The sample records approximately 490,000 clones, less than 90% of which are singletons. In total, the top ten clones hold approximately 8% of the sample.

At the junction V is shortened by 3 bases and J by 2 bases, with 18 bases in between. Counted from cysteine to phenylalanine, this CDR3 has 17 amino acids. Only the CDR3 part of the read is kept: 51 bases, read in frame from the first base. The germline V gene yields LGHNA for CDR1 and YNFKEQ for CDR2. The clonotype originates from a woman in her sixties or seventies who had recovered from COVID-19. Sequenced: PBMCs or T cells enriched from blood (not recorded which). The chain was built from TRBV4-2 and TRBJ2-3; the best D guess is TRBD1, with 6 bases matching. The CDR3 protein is CASSQDTGSFPTDTQYF. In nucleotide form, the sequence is TGTGCCAGCAGCCAGGACACAGGGTCCTTTCCCACAGATACGCAGTATTTT.